These 6 T cell receptor beta chains originate from one sample sequenced in a study of blood T cells in healthy people across ages. Primed by a sample-barcoded 5' primer and a J-beta primer mix, a second PCR proceeded for 7 to 11 cycles. TCRdb reprocessed the 5' RACE reads with MiXCR, giving one entry per CDR3 protein. The table lists 850,000 to 950,000 distinct CDR3 sequences, 25% to 30% of them singletons. Sequenced input: blood. Receptors were obtained from a woman older than 75 in good health.

This clonotype has a count of ten or more. V and J are TRBV6-5 and TRBJ2-7; D possibly corresponds to TRBD2 (6 bases). The CDR3 is 10 amino acids. Germline V gene lookup returns CDR1 MNHEY and CDR2 SVGAGI. Trimming removed 6 bases from V and 7 bases from J, with 7 bases in between. The CDR3, as DNA: TGTGCCAGCAGAGGGAGGGAGCAGTACTTC. Translated, it gives CASRGREQYF.

This clonotype was recorded at least ten times. The chain carries TRBV28 and TRBJ2-1, with D perhaps TRBD1 or TRBD2 (6 bases each). The CDR3 covers 16 residues. V lost 5 bases to trimming and J lost 4 bases, with 18 bases between them. Looked up from germline, CDR1 is MDHEN and CDR2 is SYDVKM. CDR3 DNA: TGTGCCAGCAGTCCCCAAGATGGAGGGGGATACAATGAGCAGTTCTTC. Amino acids: CASSPQDGGGYNEQFF.

This clonotype was detected only once. V and J are TRBV12-3 or TRBV12-4 and TRBJ2-7, with TRBD1 as a possible D gene (5 bases). Trimming took 5 bases from V and 9 from J, leaving 17 bases between them. The CDR3 is 13 residues long. The CDR3 sequence is CASSRNRRNGQYF. For the CDR3, the DNA is TGTGCCAGCAGTAGAAACAGGAGAAATGGGCAGTACTTC.

Regarding this clonotype: A much larger clone is a single base away; this may be a read error. This sequence joins TRBV24-1 and TRBJ2-3; tentatively, D is TRBD1 or TRBD2 (5 bases each). Germline V CDR1 and CDR2: KGHDR, SFDVKD. This CDR3 region has 14 residues. The V gene lost 12 bases and the J gene lost 4 bases, with 19 bases spanning the gap. The chain's CDR3 is CASRGPFGADTQYF. The CDR3 bases are TGTGCCTCCCGGGGCCCCTTTGGCGCAGATACGCAGTATTTT.

This clonotype was counted once. A much larger clone is a single base away; this may be a read error. This chain connects TRBV6-2 or TRBV6-3 to TRBJ2-7, with D possibly matching TRBD2 (7 bases). The J call is doubtful: the DNA matches TRBJ2-1 better. CDR1 MNHEY and CDR2 SVGEGT come from the germline V gene. There are 15 residues in the CDR3. CDR3 in DNA: TGTGCCAGCAGTTACTCCGGGGGGCCCTCCTACGAGCAGTTCTTC. It is translated as CASSYSGGPSYEQFF.

The V call is TRBV11-2, the J call TRBJ2-7, with 7 bases aligning to TRBD2. Trimming at V came to 0 bases and at J to 4 bases, leaving 12 bases not matched to a gene. The length of the CDR3 is 17 residues. CDR1 is SGHAT, CDR2 FQNNGV, per germline. In DNA, the CDR3 is TGTGCCAGCAGCTTAGATCCGTACCAGCGGGATGATTACGAGCAGTACTTC. Amino acid sequence: CASSLDPYQRDDYEQYF.